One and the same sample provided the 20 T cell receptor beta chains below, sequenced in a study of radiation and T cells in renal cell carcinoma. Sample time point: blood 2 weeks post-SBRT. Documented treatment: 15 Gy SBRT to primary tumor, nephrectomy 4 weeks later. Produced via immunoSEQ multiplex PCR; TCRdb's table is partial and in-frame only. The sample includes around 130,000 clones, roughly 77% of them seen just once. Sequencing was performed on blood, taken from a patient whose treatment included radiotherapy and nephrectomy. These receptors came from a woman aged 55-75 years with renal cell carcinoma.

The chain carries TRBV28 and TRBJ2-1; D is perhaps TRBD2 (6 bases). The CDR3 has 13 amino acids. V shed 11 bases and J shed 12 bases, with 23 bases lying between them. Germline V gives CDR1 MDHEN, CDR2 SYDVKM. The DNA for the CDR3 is TGTGCCTCAGTCCCCTTTACGGGGGTTGGGCAGTTCTTC. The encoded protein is CASVPFTGVGQFF.

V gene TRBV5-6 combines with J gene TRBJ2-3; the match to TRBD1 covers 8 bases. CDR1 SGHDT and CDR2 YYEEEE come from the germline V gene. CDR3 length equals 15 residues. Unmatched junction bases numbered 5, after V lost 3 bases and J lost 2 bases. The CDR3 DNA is TGTGCCAGCAGCTCCTCAGGGGGCTCCACAGATACGCAGTATTTT. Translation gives CASSSSGGSTDTQYF.

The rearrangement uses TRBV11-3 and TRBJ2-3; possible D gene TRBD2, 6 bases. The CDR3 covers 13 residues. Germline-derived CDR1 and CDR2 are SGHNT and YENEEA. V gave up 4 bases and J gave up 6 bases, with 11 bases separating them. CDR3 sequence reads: CASSSGVTDTQYF. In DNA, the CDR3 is TGTGCCAGCAGCTCGGGGGTCACGGATACGCAGTATTTT.

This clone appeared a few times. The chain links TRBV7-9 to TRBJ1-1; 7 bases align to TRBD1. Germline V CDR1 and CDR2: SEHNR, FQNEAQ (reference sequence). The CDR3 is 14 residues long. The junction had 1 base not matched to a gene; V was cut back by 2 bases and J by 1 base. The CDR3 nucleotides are TGTGCCAGCAGCTTACAGGGGGGGAACACTGAAGCTTTCTTT. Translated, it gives CASSLQGGNTEAFF.

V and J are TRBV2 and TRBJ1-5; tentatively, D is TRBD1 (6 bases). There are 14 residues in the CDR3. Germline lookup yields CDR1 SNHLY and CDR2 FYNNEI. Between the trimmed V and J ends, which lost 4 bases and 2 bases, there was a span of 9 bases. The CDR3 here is CASSGGPGNQPQHF. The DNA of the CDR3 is TGTGCCAGCAGTGGGGGGCCGGGCAATCAGCCCCAGCATTTT.

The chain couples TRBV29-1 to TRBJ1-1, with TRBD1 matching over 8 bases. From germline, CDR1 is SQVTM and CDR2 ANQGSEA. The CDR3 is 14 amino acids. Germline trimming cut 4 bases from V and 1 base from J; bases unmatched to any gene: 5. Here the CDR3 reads CSVGQGAQNTEAFF. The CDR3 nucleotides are TGCAGCGTTGGCCAGGGGGCTCAGAACACTGAAGCTTTCTTT.

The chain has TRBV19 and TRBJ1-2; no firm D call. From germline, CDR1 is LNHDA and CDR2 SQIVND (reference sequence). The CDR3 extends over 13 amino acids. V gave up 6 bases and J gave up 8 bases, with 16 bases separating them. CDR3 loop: CASSPGPTRGYTF. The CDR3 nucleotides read TGTGCCAGTAGCCCCGGACCCACCAGGGGCTACACCTTC.

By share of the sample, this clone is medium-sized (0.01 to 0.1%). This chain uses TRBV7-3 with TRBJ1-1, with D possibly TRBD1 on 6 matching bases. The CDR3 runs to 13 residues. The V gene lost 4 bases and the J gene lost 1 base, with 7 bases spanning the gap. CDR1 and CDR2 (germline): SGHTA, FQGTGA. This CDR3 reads CASSSTGNTEAFF. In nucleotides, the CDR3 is TGTGCCAGCAGCTCGACAGGGAACACTGAAGCTTTCTTT.

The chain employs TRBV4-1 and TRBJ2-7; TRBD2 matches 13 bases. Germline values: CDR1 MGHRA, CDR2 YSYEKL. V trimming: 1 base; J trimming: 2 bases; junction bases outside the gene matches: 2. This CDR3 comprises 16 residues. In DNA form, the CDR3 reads TGCGCCAGCAGCCAAGCGACTAGCGGGGGGACCTACGAGCAGTACTTC. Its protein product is CASSQATSGGTYEQYF.

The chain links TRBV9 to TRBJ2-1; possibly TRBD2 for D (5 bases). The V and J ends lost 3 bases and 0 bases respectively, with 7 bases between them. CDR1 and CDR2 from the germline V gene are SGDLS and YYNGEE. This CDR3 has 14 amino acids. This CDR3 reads CASSDGISYNEQFF. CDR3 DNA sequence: TGTGCCAGCAGCGACGGGATCTCCTACAATGAGCAGTTCTTC.

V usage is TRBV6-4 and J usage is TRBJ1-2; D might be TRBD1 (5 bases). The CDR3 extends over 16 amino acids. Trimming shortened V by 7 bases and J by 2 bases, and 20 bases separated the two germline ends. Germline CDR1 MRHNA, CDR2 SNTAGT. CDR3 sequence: CASIFPEQGRNYGYTF. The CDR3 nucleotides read TGTGCCAGCATCTTCCCGGAGCAGGGAAGGAACTATGGCTACACCTTC.

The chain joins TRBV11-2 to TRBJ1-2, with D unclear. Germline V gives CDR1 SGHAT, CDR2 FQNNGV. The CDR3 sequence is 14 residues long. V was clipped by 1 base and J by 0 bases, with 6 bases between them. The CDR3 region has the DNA TGTGCCAGCAGCTTAGTGGGAGCTAACTATGGCTACACCTTC. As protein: CASSLVGANYGYTF.

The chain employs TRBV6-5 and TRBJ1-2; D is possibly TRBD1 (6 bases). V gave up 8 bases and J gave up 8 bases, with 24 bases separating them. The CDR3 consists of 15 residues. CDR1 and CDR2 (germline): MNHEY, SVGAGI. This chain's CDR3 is CASGDPQGRAGGYTF. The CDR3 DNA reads TGTGCCAGCGGCGACCCACAGGGTCGTGCCGGAGGCTACACCTTC.

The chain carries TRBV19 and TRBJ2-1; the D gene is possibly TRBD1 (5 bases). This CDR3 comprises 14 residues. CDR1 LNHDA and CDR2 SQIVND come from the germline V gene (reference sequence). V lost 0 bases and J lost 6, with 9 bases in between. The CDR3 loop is CASSIEGLSNEQFF. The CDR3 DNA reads TGTGCCAGTAGTATAGAGGGGCTAAGCAATGAGCAGTTCTTC.

The CDR3 is CASSWDTHEQYF. Written as DNA, the CDR3 is TGTGCCAGCAGTTGGGACACCCACGAGCAGTACTTC. The chain links TRBV6-5 to TRBJ2-7; a possible D gene is TRBD1 (6 bases). Germline V gene data show CDR1 as MNHEY and CDR2 as SVGAGI. CDR3 length: 12 residues. V was clipped by 4 bases and J by 5 bases, with 9 bases between them.

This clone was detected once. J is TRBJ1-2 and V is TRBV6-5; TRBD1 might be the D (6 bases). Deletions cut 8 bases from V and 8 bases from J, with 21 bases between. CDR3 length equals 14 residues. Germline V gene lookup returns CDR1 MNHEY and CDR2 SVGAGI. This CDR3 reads CASYTPGGARGYTF. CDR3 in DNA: TGTGCCAGCTATACCCCGGGGGGCGCGCGGGGCTACACCTTC.

In DNA, the CDR3 is TGTGCCAGCAGTACAGGGATAGAAGAGCAGTACTTC. As protein: CASSTGIEEQYF. The chain has TRBV11-1 and TRBJ2-7; D perhaps matches TRBD1 (6 bases). V dropped 6 bases and J dropped 7 bases, with 13 bases sitting between them. CDR1 is SGHAT and CDR2 is FQDESV in the germline V gene (reference sequence). CDR3 length: 12 residues.

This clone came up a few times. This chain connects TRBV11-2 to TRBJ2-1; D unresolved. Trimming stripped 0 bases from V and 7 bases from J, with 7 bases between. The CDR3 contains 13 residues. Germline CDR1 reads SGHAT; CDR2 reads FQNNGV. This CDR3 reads CASSLDGWNEQFF. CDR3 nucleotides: TGTGCCAGCAGCTTAGATGGGTGGAATGAGCAGTTCTTC.

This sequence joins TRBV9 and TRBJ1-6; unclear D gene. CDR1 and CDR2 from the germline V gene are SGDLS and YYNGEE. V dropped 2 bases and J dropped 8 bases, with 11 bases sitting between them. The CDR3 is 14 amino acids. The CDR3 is CASSVRTWDSPLHF. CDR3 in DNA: TGTGCCAGCAGCGTCAGGACGTGGGATTCACCCCTCCACTTT.

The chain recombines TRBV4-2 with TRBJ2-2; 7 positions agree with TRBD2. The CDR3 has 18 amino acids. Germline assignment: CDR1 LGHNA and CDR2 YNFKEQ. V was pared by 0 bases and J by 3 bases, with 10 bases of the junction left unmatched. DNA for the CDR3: TGTGCCAGCAGCCAAGAGGTCTCCAGCGGGACTTACACCGGGGAGCTGTTTTTT. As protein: CASSQEVSSGTYTGELFF.